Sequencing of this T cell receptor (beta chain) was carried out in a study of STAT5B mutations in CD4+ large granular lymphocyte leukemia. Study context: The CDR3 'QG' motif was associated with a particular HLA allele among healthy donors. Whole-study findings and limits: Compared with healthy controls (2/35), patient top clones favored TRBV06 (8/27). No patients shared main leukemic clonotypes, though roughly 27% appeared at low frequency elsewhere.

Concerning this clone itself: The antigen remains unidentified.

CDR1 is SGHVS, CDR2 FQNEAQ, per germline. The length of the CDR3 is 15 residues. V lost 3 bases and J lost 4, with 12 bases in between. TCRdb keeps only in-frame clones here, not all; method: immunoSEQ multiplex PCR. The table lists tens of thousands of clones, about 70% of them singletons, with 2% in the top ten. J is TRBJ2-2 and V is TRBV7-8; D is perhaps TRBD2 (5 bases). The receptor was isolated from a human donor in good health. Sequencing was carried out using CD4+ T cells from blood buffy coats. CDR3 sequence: CASSFVRVGTGELFF. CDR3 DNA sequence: TGTGCCAGCAGCTTCGTGAGGGTTGGCACCGGGGAGCTGTTTTTT. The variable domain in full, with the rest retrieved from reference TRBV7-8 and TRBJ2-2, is GAGVSQSPRYKVAKRGQDVALRCDPISGHVSLFWYQQALGQGPEFLTYFQNEAQLDKSGLPSDRFFAERPEGSVSTLKIQRTQQEDSAVYLCASSFVRVGTGELFFGEGSRLTVL.